Listed here is a single T cell receptor beta chain. Its target is unknown. The sample has other DNA sequences that encode this CDR3 too. The CDR3 totals 13 residues. V was shortened by 5 bases and J by 0 bases, with 7 bases between the two germline ends. Germline V CDR1 and CDR2: MDHEN, SYDVKM. Treatment defined: 19 received Ad26.COV2.S at low or high dose, single or two shots; a few received placebo; per-sample allocation not given. Sampling took place 63 days after the first vaccine or placebo injection. A Boston adult aged 18-55 years was the donor. Measured with immunoSEQ multiplex PCR; TCRdb has only the in-frame clones, and not every one. The data hold about 400,000 clones, with 75% to 90% observed a single time. The record originates from a study of Ad26.COV2.S vaccination and SARS-CoV-2 variants. About the research overall: Intramuscular Ad26.COV2.S doses were given once or twice, 56 days apart. The study, taken as a whole, reports: Spike-specific TCR breadth ran higher among vaccine recipients than placebo recipients.

The sample here was peripheral blood, taken in a trial of Ad26.COV2.S vaccine versus placebo. This sequence joins TRBV28 and TRBJ1-1; D is uncertain. The TCR was taken from a person aged 18 to 59 who received the Ad26.COV2.S COVID-19 vaccine or a placebo. CDR3 DNA: TGTGCCAGCAGTGGGCCCATGAACACTGAAGCTTTCTTT. Its translation is CASSGPMNTEAFF. Based on the CDR3 plus reference TRBV28 and TRBJ1-1, the full variable domain is DVKVTQSSRYLVKRTGEKVFLECVQDMDHENMFWYRQDPGLGLRLIYFSYDVKMKEKGDIPEGYSVSREKKERFSLILESASTNQTSMYLCASSGPMNTEAFFGQGTRLTVV.